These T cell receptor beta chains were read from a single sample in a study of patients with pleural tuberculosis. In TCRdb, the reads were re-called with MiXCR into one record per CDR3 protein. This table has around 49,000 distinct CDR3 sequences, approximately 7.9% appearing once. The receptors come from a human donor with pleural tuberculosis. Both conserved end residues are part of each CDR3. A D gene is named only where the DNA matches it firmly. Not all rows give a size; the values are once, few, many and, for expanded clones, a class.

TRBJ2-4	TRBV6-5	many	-	TGTGCCAGCAGTTCGGGACTCCTTCAGTACTTC	CASSSGLLQYF
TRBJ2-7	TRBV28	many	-	TGTGCCAGCACTCTAACCGGGGCGATATCCTACGAGCAGTACTTC	CASTLTGAISYEQYF
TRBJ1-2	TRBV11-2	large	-	TGTGCCAGCAGCTTAGGGGTCGGGACCTATGGCTACACCTTC	CASSLGVGTYGYTF
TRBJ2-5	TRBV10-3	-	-	TGTGCCATCAGTGATGATGGGCTACCCCAAGAGACCCAGTACTTC	CAISDDGLPQETQYF
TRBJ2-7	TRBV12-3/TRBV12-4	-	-	TGTGCCAGCAGTTCCGGGACAATCGAGCAGTACTTC	CASSSGTIEQYF
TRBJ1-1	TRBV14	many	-	TGTGCCAGCAGCCAAGAGAGGAACACTGAAGCTTTCTTT	CASSQERNTEAFF
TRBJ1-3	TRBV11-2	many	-	TGTGCCAGCAGCAAGATGGGGGGCCCTGGAAACACCATATATTTT	CASSKMGGPGNTIYF
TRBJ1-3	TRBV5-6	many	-	TGTGCCAGCAGCTTTGGGGGCAGCGGAAACACCATATATTTT	CASSFGGSGNTIYF
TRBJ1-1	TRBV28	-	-	TGTGCCGGCAGTTTTGCGAACACTGGAGCTTTCTTT	CAGSFANTGAFF
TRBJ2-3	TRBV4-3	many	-	TGCGCCAGCAGCCAAGATGGTGTAGATACGCAGTATTTT	CASSQDGVDTQYF
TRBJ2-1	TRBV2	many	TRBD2	TGTGCCAGCGACGGACTAGCGGTTTACAATGAGCAGTTCTTC	CASDGLAVYNEQFF
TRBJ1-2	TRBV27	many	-	TGTGCCAGCTCTTTAAACCCGAACTATGGCTACACCTTC	CASSLNPNYGYTF
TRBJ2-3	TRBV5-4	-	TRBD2	TGTGCCAGCAGCTTGGTTCTCTGGGCTAGCGGGCCTACAGATGCGCAGTATTTT	CASSLVLWASGPTDAQYF
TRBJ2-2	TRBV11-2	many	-	TGTGCCAGCAGCCTTGGACAGAACACCGGGGAGCTGTTTTTT	CASSLGQNTGELFF
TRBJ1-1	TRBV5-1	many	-	TGCGCCAGCAGCCCGGTTGGGGCTAACACTGAAGCTTTCTTT	CASSPVGANTEAFF
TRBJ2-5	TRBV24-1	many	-	TGTGCCACCAGTGATAACCGGGACCTAGAGACCCAGTACTTC	CATSDNRDLETQYF
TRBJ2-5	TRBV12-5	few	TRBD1	TGTGCTAGTGACCCGGGACAGGGGGCACGAGAGACCCAGTACTTC	CASDPGQGARETQYF
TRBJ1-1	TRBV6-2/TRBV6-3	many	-	TGTGCCAGCAGCCTCTCTAATGAAGCTTTCTTT	CASSLSNEAFF
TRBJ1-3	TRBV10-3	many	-	TGTGCCATCAGAAAAGGGGCGAACGTGGAAAACACCATATATTTT	CAIRKGANVENTIYF
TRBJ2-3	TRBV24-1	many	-	TGTGCCACCAGTCCAGCGTCTAGCACAGATACGCAGTATTTT	CATSPASSTDTQYF
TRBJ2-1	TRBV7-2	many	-	TGTGCCAGCAGCTTAGTGCCGAGCTCCTACAATGAGCAGTTCTTC	CASSLVPSSYNEQFF
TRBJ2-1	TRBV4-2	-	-	TGTGCCAGCAGACCCGCTAGAAGCAATGAGCAGTTCTTC	CASRPARSNEQFF
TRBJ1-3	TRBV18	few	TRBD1	TGTGCCAGCTCACCGGACAGGGGAACGAACACCATATGTTTT	CASSPDRGTNTICF
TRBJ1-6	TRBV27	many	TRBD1	TGTGCCAGCAGTTTGGACAGGGGGCATTCACCCCTCCACTTT	CASSLDRGHSPLHF
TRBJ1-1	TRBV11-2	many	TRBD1	TGTGCCAGCAGCGAGACAGGGCCCACTGAAGCTTTCTTT	CASSETGPTEAFF
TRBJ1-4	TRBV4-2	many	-	TGTGCCTCAAACGAGGGAACTAATGAAAAACTGTTTTTT	CASNEGTNEKLFF
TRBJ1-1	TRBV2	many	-	TGTGCCAGCAAGTTAACGGACGTGAACACTGAAGCTTTCTTT	CASKLTDVNTEAFF
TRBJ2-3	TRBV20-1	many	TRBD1	TGCAGTGCTGACAGGGCTGAAACAGATACGCAGTATTTT	CSADRAETDTQYF
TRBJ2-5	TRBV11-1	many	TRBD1	TGTGCCAGCAGCCCACAGGGGGTCGAGACCCAGTACTTC	CASSPQGVETQYF
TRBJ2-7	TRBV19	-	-	TGTGCCAGTAGTATAAACAGCCTTTATTCCTACGAGCAGTACTTC	CASSINSLYSYEQYF
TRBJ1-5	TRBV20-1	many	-	TGCAGTGCTAGAGGACACCTCGGCCAGCCCCAGCATTTT	CSARGHLGQPQHF
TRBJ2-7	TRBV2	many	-	TGTGCCAGCAGTGGGCAATTGGAGCAGTACTTC	CASSGQLEQYF
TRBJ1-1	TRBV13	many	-	TGTGCCAGCAGCCCCCCATACGGGAACACTGAAGCTTTCTTT	CASSPPYGNTEAFF
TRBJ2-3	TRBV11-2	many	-	TGTGCCAGCAGCTACGACCTTAGCACAGATACGCAGTATTTT	CASSYDLSTDTQYF
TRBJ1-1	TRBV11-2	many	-	TGTGCCAGCAGCTTGTGGGCCACTGAAGCTTTCTTT	CASSLWATEAFF
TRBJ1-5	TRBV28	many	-	TGTGCCAGCAGTTTATCTAAAGATCAGCCCCAGCATTTT	CASSLSKDQPQHF